These 21 T cell receptor beta chains were sequenced from one sample in a study of type 1 regulatory T cells. TCRdb analysed the reads with MiXCR anew, one entry per CDR3 protein. The sample holds about 62,000 distinct CDR3 sequences, around 62% seen once. Their cognate antigens are unknown. Sequenced material: cultured non-Tr1 T cells, either the whole culture or a sorted T cell fraction (not recorded which). All receptors derive from a human donor in good health.

The V gene is TRBV10-2, the J gene TRBJ1-5, with a weak D call TRBD1 (6 bases). The germline V and J ends were trimmed by 5 bases and 6 bases, with 11 bases remaining between them. The germline gives CDR1 WSHSY, CDR2 SAAADI. The CDR3 length is 13 residues. CDR3 in amino acids: CASSWGAAQPQHF. The CDR3 DNA sequence: TGCGCCAGCAGTTGGGGGGCCGCTCAGCCCCAGCATTTT.

This clonotype was seen a few times. The chain joins TRBV27 to TRBJ2-7; 14 bases map to TRBD2. The trim removed 3 bases at V and 7 bases at J, leaving 8 bases unmatched. The CDR3 sequence is 16 residues long. CDR1 and CDR2 (germline): MNHEY, SMNVEV (reference sequence). CDR3: CASSLTSGRGAREQYF. CDR3 nucleotides: TGTGCCAGCAGTTTGACTAGCGGGAGGGGAGCTAGGGAGCAGTACTTC.

The table lists this clonotype with a few counts. The rearrangement links TRBV7-2 to TRBJ2-3; D is possibly TRBD2 (5 bases). Trimming removed 5 bases from V and 4 bases from J, with 19 bases in between. CDR3 size: 16 residues. Germline V gene data show CDR1 as SGHTA and CDR2 as FQGNSA. This CDR3 reads CASSANTGTWADTQYF. The CDR3 region has the DNA TGTGCCAGCAGCGCCAATACGGGAACATGGGCAGATACGCAGTATTTT.

The chain couples TRBV12-3 or TRBV12-4 to TRBJ2-1; D ambiguous. This CDR3 is 11 amino acids long. V was trimmed by 2 bases and J by 10 bases, leaving 6 bases between them. The CDR3 sequence: CASSLKAEQFF. The CDR3 region has the DNA TGTGCCAGCAGTTTAAAGGCGGAGCAGTTCTTC.

This sequence joins TRBV5-1 and TRBJ1-2; D remains unclear. V lost 4 bases to trimming and J lost 0 bases, with 13 bases between them. The CDR3 extends over 15 amino acids. The germline V gene has CDR1 SGHRS and CDR2 YFSETQ. The CDR3 DNA follows: TGCGCCAGCAGCCTGCAATCGGGTGCTAACTATGGCTACACCTTC. Residues: CASSLQSGANYGYTF. The variable domain in full, completed from reference TRBV5-1 and TRBJ1-2, reads KAGVTQTPRYLIKTRGQQVTLSCSPISGHRSVSWYQQTPGQGLQFLFEYFSETQRNKGNFPGRFSGRQFSNSRSEMNVSTLELGDSALYLCASSLQSGANYGYTFGSGTRLTVV.

The rearrangement joins TRBV7-9 to TRBJ2-3, with D maybe TRBD1 (6 bases). CDR1 SEHNR and CDR2 FQNEAQ come from the germline V gene (reference sequence). The CDR3 length is 13 residues. The germline V and J ends were trimmed by 11 bases and 0 bases, with 12 bases remaining between them. The CDR3 DNA reads TGTGCCTCCAGGGGCGGGAGCACAGATACGCAGTATTTT. It encodes CASRGGSTDTQYF. Full variable domain (outside the CDR3, taken from reference TRBV7-9 and TRBJ2-3): DTGVSQNPRHKITKRGQNVTFRCDPISEHNRLYWYRQTLGQGPEFLTYFQNEAQLEKSRLLSDRFSAERPKGSFSTLEIQRTEQGDSAMYLCASRGGSTDTQYFGPGTRLTVL.

The chain's CDR3 is CASTTRERRNEQFF. The CDR3, as DNA: TGTGCCAGTACAACCAGGGAACGGAGGAATGAGCAGTTCTTC. The chain uses TRBV19 and TRBJ2-1; D may correspond to TRBD1 or TRBD2 (5 bases each). The germline V gene encodes CDR1 LNHDA and CDR2 SQIVND (reference sequence). Trimming removed 7 bases at V and 7 bases at J, with 17 bases between. CDR3 size: 14 residues.

The CDR3 reads CASSLEQGRGYTF. The CDR3 coding sequence is TGTGCCAGCAGTTTAGAACAGGGTAGAGGCTACACCTTC. V is TRBV28 and J is TRBJ1-2, with D perhaps matching TRBD1 (6 bases). Germline CDR1 and CDR2: MDHEN and SYDVKM. V lost 2 bases and J lost 8, with 12 bases in between. The CDR3 covers 13 residues.

J is TRBJ2-5 and V is TRBV7-2; D perhaps matches TRBD2 (5 bases). Per germline, CDR1 SGHTA and CDR2 FQGNSA. This CDR3 region has 14 residues. Trimming cost V 1 base and J 4 bases, with 10 bases left between them. The CDR3 spells CASSLVAGPETQYF. In DNA, the CDR3 is TGTGCCAGCAGCTTAGTTGCGGGTCCAGAGACCCAGTACTTC.

The chain links TRBV20-1 to TRBJ2-3; 7 bases match TRBD2. Trimming took 6 bases from V and 6 from J; bases not matched to a gene: 12. The germline gives CDR1 DFQATT, CDR2 SNEGSKA (reference sequence). The CDR3 sequence is 14 residues long. In DNA, the CDR3 is TGCAGTGCCCAACTAGCCCAAGCGGGGGATACGCAGTATTTT. Amino acid sequence: CSAQLAQAGDTQYF.

V is TRBV6-5 and J is TRBJ1-1; perhaps TRBD1 as D (5 bases). The germline V gene has CDR1 MNHEY and CDR2 SVGAGI. This CDR3 is built from 15 residues. Trimming cost V 3 bases and J 2 bases, with 13 bases left between them. For the CDR3, the DNA is TGTGCCAGCAGTTATGGGGGGAGACCTAACACTGAAGCTTTCTTT. Protein product: CASSYGGRPNTEAFF.

CDR3 nucleotides: TGTGCCAGCAGCCCGGCGTTTGGTCTCAATAATTCACCCCTCCACTTT. The encoded protein is CASSPAFGLNNSPLHF. V usage is TRBV4-2 and J usage is TRBJ1-6, with D unresolved. The CDR3 is 16 amino acids. Trimming stripped 4 bases from V and 5 bases from J, with 15 bases between. Germline assignment: CDR1 LGHNA and CDR2 YNFKEQ.

The rearrangement links TRBV15 to TRBJ2-7; D is perhaps TRBD1 or TRBD2 (5 bases each). Trimming removed 5 bases from V and 3 bases from J, with 17 bases in between. The germline V gene encodes CDR1 LNHNV and CDR2 YYDKDF (reference sequence). The CDR3 is made up of 15 amino acids. The CDR3 DNA is TGTGCCACCAGCGCGGAGAACCGGGACCTCTACGAGCAGTACTTC. It is translated as CATSAENRDLYEQYF.

V and J are TRBV20-1 and TRBJ2-3; 11 positions agree with TRBD1. Trimming cost V 3 bases and J 5 bases; bases outside gene matches: 7. Germline V gene data show CDR1 as DFQATT and CDR2 as SNEGSKA (reference sequence). CDR3 length: 15 residues. The chain's CDR3 is CSARSGTGGKDTQYF. As DNA, the CDR3 is TGCAGTGCTAGGTCCGGGACAGGGGGAAAAGATACGCAGTATTTT.

The chain couples TRBV30 to TRBJ2-1; TRBD2 aligns across 10 bases. Trimming removed 0 bases from V and 7 bases from J; junction bases left unmatched: 3. CDR3 length: 14 residues. Germline CDR1 is GTSNPN and CDR2 is SVGIG (reference sequence). The CDR3 DNA reads as TGTGCCTGGAGTGTTGGGACTAGCGTGAATGAGCAGTTCTTC. Protein product: CAWSVGTSVNEQFF.

This chain connects TRBV20-1 to TRBJ2-7; D uncertain. Germline V gene sequence: CDR1 DFQATT, CDR2 SNEGSKA (reference sequence). V was cut by 3 bases and J by 3 bases, with 12 bases left in between. The CDR3 runs 13 residues. The CDR3 loop is CSASLTGDYEQYF. The DNA for the CDR3 is TGCAGTGCTAGTCTTACGGGCGACTACGAGCAGTACTTC.

The J gene is TRBJ1-2, the V gene TRBV25-1, with unresolved D. Trimming removed 0 bases from V and 5 bases from J, with 13 bases in between. The CDR3 consists of 15 residues. Germline V lookup: CDR1 MGHDK, CDR2 SYGVNS. CDR3 loop: CASSEYKGPSYGYTF. CDR3 DNA: TGTGCCAGCAGTGAATACAAAGGGCCCTCATATGGCTACACCTTC.

CDR3 DNA sequence: TGTGCCAGCAGCGTGCGAGATAGATACAATGAGCAGTTCTTC. It is translated as CASSVRDRYNEQFF. The chain recombines TRBV9 with TRBJ2-1; no reliable D call. The germline V and J ends were trimmed by 2 bases and 4 bases, with 10 bases remaining between them. The CDR3 contains 14 residues. Germline V gene data show CDR1 as SGDLS and CDR2 as YYNGEE. The variable domain in full, with the rest retrieved from reference TRBV9 and TRBJ2-1, is DSGVTQTPKHLITATGQRVTLRCSPRSGDLSVYWYQQSLDQGLQFLIQYYNGEERAKGNILERFSAQQFPDLHSELNLSSLELGDSALYFCASSVRDRYNEQFFGPGTRLTVL.

The V gene is TRBV6-2 or TRBV6-3, the J gene TRBJ2-1; a weak D match, TRBD1 (6 bases). The CDR3 contains 12 residues. CDR1 and CDR2 from the germline V gene are MNHEY and SVGEGT. V shed 6 bases and J shed 6 bases, with 9 bases lying between them. The CDR3 loop is CASRPTGNEQFF. The CDR3 region has the DNA TGTGCCAGCAGACCGACAGGCAATGAGCAGTTCTTC.

This clonotype occurred a few times. The CDR3 DNA sequence: TGCGCCAGCAGCACCCCTGACGGGGGGGAGACCCAGTACTTC. Translating it yields CASSTPDGGETQYF. This sequence joins TRBV5-1 and TRBJ2-5, with 7 bases that match TRBD2. Germline CDR1 and CDR2: SGHRS and YFSETQ. The V segment lost 4 bases and the J segment 5 bases; nucleotides outside the gene matches: 8. This CDR3 is 14 amino acids long.

Sample share makes this clonotype medium-sized. The rearrangement links TRBV6-2 or TRBV6-3 to TRBJ2-2; tentative D call: TRBD2 (5 bases). The CDR3 is 15 residues long. Germline CDR1 and CDR2: MNHEY and SVGEGT. V lost 5 bases and J lost 6, with 16 bases in between. CDR3 loop: CASSRRGSAAGELFF. The CDR3 DNA reads TGTGCCAGCAGTCGTAGAGGGTCGGCCGCCGGGGAGCTGTTTTTT.